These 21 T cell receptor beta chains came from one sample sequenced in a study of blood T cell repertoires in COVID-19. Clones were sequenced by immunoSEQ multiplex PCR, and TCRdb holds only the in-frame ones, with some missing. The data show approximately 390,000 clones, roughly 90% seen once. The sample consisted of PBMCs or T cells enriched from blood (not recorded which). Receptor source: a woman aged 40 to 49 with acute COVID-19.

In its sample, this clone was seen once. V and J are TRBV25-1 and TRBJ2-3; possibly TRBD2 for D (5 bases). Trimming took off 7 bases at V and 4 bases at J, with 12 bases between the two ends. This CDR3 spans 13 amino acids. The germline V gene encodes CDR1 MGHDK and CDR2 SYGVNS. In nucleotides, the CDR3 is TGTGCCAGCAAAAGGGAGTATGCAGATACGCAGTATTTT. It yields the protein CASKREYADTQYF.

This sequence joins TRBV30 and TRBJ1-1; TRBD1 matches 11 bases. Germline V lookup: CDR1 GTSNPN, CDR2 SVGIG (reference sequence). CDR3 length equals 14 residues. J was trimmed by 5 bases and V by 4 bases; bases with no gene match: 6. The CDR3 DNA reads TGTGCCTGGACCCTCGGGACAGGGGGAACTGAAGCTTTCTTT. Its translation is CAWTLGTGGTEAFF.

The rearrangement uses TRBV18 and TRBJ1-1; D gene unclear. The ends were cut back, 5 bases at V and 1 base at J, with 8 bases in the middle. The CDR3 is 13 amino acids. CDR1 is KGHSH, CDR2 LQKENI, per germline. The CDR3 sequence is CASSSGRNTEAFF. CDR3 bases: TGTGCCAGCTCATCTGGCCGGAACACTGAAGCTTTCTTT. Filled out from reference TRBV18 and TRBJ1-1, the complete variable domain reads NAGVMQNPRHLVRRRGQEARLRCSPMKGHSHVYWYRQLPEEGLKFMVYLQKENIIDESGMPKERFSAEFPKEGPSILRIQQVVRGDSAAYFCASSSGRNTEAFFGQGTRLTVV.

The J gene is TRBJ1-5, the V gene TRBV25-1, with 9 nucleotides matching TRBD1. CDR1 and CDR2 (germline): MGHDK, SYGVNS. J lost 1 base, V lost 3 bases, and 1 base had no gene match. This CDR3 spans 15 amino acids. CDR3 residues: CASSDGTGSNQPQHF. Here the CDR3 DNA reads TGTGCCAGCAGTGACGGGACAGGGAGCAATCAGCCCCAGCATTTT.

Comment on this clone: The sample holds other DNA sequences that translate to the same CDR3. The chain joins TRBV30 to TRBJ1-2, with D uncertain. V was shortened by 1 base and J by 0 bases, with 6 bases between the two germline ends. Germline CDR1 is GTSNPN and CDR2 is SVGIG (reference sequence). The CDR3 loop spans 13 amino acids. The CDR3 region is CAWSDRANYGYTF. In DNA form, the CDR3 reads TGTGCCTGGAGTGATCGAGCTAACTATGGCTACACCTTC. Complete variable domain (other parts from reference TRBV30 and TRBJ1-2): SQTIHQWPATLVQPVGSPLSLECTVEGTSNPNLYWYRQAAGRGLQLLFYSVGIGQISSEVPQNLSASRPQDRQFILSSKKLLLSDSGFYLCAWSDRANYGYTFGSGTRLTVV.

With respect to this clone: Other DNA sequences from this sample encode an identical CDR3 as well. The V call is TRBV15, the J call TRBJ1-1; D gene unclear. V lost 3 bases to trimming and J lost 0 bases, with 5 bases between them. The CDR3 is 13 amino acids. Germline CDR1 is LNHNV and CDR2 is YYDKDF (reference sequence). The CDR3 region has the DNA TGTGCCACCAGCAGTGGAGTGAACACTGAAGCTTTCTTT. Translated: CATSSGVNTEAFF. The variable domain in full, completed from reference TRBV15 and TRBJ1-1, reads DAMVIQNPRYQVTQFGKPVTLSCSQTLNHNVMYWYQQKSSQAPKLLFHYYDKDFNNEADTPDNFQSRRPNTSFCFLDIRSPGLGDTAMYLCATSSGVNTEAFFGQGTRLTVV.

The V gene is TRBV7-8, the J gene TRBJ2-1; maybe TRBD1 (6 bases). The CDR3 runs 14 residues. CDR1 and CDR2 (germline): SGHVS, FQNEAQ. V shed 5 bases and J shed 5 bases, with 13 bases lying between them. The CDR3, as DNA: TGTGCCAGCAGCCGGGGACACACCGACAATGAGCAGTTCTTC. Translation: CASSRGHTDNEQFF.

CDR3 sequence (DNA): TGTGCCAGCAGCTTGGCCAGGGAAGATACGCAGTATTTT. It translates to CASSLAREDTQYF. This chain uses TRBV5-4 with TRBJ2-3; D is possibly TRBD1 (5 bases). This CDR3 spans 13 amino acids. V lost 0 bases to trimming and J lost 5 bases, with 7 bases between them. Germline values: CDR1 SGHNT, CDR2 YYREEE (reference sequence).

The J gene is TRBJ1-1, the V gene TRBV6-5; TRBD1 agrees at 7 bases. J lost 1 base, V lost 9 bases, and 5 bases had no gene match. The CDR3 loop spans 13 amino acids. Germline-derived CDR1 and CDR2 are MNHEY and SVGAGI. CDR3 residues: CASSRGANTEAFF. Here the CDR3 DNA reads TGTGCCAGTAGCAGGGGGGCGAACACTGAAGCTTTCTTT.

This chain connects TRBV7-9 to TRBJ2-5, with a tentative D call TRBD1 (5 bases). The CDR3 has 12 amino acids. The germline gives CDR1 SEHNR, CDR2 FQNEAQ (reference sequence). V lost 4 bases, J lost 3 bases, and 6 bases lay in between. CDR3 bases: TGTGCCAGCAGCTGGACAAAAGAGACCCAGTACTTC. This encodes CASSWTKETQYF.

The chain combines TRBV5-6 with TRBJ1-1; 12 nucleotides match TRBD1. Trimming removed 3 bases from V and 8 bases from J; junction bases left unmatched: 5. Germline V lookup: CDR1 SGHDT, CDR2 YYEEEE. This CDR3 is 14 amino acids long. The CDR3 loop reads CASSWGQGAGEAFF. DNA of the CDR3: TGTGCCAGCAGCTGGGGACAGGGGGCTGGAGAAGCTTTCTTT.

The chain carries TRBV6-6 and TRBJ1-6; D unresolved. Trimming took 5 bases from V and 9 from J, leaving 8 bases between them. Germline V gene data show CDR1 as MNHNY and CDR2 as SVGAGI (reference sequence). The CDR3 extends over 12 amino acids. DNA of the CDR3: TGTGCCAGCAGTCATACAGTTTCACCCCTCCACTTT. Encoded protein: CASSHTVSPLHF.

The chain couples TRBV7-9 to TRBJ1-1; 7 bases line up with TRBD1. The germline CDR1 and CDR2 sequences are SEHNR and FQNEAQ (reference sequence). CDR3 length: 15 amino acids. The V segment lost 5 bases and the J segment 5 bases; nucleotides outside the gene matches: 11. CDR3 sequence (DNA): TGTGCCAGCAGCCTCGACAGGGCCGGTAGTACTGAAGCTTTCTTT. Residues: CASSLDRAGSTEAFF.

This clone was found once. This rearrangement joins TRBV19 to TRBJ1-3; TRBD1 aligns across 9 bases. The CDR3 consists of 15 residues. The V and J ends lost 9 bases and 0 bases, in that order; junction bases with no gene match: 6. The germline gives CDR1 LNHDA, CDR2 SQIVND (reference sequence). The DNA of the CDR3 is TGTGCCAGCACCAGACAGGGGGACTCTGGAAACACCATATATTTT. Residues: CASTRQGDSGNTIYF.

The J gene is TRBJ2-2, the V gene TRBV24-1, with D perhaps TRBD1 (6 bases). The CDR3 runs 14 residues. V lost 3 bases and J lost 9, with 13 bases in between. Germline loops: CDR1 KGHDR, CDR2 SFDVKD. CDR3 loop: CATSDPQGRRELFF. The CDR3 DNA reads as TGTGCCACCAGTGATCCCCAGGGGCGCCGGGAGCTGTTTTTT.

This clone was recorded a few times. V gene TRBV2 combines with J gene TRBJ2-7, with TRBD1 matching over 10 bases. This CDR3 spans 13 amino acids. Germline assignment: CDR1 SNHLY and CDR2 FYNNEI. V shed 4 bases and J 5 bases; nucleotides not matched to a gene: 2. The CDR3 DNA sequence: TGTGCCAGCAGTGCGGGACAGGGGAACGAGCAGTACTTC. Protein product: CASSAGQGNEQYF.

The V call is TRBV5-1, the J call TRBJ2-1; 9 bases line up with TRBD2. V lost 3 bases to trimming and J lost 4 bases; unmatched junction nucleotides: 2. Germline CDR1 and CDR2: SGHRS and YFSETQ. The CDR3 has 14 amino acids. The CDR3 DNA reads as TGCGCCAGCAGCTCTAGCGGGGCGTACAATGAGCAGTTCTTC. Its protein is CASSSSGAYNEQFF.

The CDR3 DNA reads as TGTGCCAGCAGTTACGAGGGGGTTAATGGCTACACCTTC. Translating it yields CASSYEGVNGYTF. The V gene is TRBV6-5, the J gene TRBJ1-2; a possible D gene is TRBD1 (6 bases). CDR1 is MNHEY and CDR2 is SVGAGI in the germline V gene. The CDR3 extends over 13 amino acids. Trimming took 2 bases from V and 6 from J, leaving 10 bases between them.

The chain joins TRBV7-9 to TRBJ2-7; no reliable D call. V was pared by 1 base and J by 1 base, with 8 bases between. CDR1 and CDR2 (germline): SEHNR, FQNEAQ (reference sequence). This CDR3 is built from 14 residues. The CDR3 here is CASSLDARSYEQYF. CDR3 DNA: TGTGCCAGCAGCTTAGACGCACGGTCCTACGAGCAGTACTTC.

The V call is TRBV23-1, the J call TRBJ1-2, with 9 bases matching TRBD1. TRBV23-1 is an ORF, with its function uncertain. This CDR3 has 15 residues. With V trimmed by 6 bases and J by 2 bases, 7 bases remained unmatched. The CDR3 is CASRLFGTGNYGYTF. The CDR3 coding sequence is TGCGCCAGCAGACTGTTCGGGACAGGGAACTATGGCTACACCTTC.

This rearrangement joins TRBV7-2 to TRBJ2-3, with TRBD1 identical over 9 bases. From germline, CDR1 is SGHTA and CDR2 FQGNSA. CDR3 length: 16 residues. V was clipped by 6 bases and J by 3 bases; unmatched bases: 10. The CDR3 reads CASSPKGQGKTDTQYF. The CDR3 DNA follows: TGTGCCAGCAGTCCAAAGGGACAGGGAAAGACAGATACGCAGTATTTT. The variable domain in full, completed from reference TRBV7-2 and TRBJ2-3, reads GAGVSQSPSNKVTEKGKDVELRCDPISGHTALYWYRQSLGQGLEFLIYFQGNSAPDKSGLPSDRFSAERTGGSVSTLTIQRTQQEDSAVYLCASSPKGQGKTDTQYFGPGTRLTVL.